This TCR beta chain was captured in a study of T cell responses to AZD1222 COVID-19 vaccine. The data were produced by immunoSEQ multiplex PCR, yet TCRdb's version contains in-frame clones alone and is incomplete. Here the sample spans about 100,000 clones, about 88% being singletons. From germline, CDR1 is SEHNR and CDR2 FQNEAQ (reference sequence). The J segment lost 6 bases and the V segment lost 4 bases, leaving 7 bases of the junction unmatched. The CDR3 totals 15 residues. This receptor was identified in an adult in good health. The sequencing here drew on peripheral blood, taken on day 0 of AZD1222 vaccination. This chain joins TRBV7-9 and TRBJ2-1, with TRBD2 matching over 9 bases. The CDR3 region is CASSSASGAINEQFF. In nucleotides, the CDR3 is TGTGCCAGCAGCTCTGCTAGCGGGGCAATCAATGAGCAGTTCTTC.